This record concerns one TCR beta chain sequence. Antigen: not known. These data are taken from a study of T cell clonotyping in hematopoietic cell transplantation. Study-level background: Cytoreduction preceded collection of pretransplant recipient samples. Study results and caveats: Graft donor and pretransplant recipient Inverse Simpson Index values predicted broader posttransplant TCR diversity.

In germline, CDR1 is SGHRS, CDR2 YFSETQ. The CDR3 extends over 16 amino acids. The V gene end was trimmed by 0 bases and the J gene end by 3 bases; junction bases not matched to a gene: 6. Clones were read by immunoSEQ multiplex PCR, and TCRdb kept only the in-frame ones, dropping some. The data contain roughly 30,000 clones, approximately 82% of them singletons. Indicated time point: recipient sample about 28 days before transplant, after cytoreduction. The chain links TRBV5-1 to TRBJ2-1, with 7 bases that match TRBD1. Specimen: peripheral blood mononuclear cells, collected before stem cell transplant. This clonotype was obtained from a man in his forties or fifties with acute myeloid leukemia. Some clones in this sample may be carry-over from other donors' samples. Here the CDR3 reads CASSLGNRGFYNEQFF. In DNA, the CDR3 is TGCGCCAGCAGCTTGGGCAACAGGGGTTTCTACAATGAGCAGTTCTTC.